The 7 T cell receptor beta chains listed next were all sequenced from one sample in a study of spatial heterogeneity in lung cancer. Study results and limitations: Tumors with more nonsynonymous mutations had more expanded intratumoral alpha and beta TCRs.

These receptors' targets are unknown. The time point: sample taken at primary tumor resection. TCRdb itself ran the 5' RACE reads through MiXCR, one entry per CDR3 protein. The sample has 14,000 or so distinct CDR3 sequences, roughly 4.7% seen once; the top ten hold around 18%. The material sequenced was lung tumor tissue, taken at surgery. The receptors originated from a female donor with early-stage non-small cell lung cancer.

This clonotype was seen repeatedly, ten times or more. In DNA form, the CDR3 reads TGTGCCAGCAGCCCGTCCCGGGACGGGAATCAGCCCCAGCATTTT. Translating it yields CASSPSRDGNQPQHF. V is TRBV11-2 and J is TRBJ1-5; D possibly corresponds to TRBD1 (5 bases). The CDR3 contains 15 residues. Germline CDR1 and CDR2: SGHAT and FQNNGV. V was pared by 5 bases and J by 4 bases, with 15 bases between.

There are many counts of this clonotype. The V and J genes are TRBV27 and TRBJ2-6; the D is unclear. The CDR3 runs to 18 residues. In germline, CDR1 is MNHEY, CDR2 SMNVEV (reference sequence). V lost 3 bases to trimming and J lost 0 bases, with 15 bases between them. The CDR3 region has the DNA TGTGCCAGCAGTTTGCGGTCAGTGGAATACTCTGGGGCCAACGTCCTGACTTTC. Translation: CASSLRSVEYSGANVLTF.

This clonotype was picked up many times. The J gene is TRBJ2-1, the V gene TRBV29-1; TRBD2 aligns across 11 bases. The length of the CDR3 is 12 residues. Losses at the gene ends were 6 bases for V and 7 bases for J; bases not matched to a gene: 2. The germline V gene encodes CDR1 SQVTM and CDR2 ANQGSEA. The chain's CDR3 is CSVRTSGNEQFF. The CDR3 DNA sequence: TGCAGCGTCCGGACTAGCGGGAATGAGCAGTTCTTC.

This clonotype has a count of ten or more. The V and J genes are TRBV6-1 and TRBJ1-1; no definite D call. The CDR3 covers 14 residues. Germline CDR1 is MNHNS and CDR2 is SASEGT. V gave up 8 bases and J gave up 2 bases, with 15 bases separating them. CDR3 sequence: CASRFRAANTEAFF. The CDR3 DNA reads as TGTGCCAGCCGATTTCGGGCAGCCAACACTGAAGCTTTCTTT.

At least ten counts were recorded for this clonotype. The CDR3 DNA is TGTGCCAGCAGTTTGCGAGTGGTTCCGGGAGGCACTGAAGCTTTCTTT. Protein: CASSLRVVPGGTEAFF. The rearrangement joins TRBV6-2 or TRBV6-3 to TRBJ1-1; no clear D gene. Trimming removed 4 bases from V and 4 bases from J, with 19 bases in between. Germline-derived CDR1 and CDR2 are MNHEY and SVGEGT. This CDR3 is 16 amino acids long.

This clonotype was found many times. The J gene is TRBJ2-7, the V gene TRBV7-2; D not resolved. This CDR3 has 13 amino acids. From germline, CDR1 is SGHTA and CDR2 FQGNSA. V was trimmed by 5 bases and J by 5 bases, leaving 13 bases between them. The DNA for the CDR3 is TGTGCCAGCAGCCCCCTGGAGTGGGACGAGCAGTACTTC. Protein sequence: CASSPLEWDEQYF.

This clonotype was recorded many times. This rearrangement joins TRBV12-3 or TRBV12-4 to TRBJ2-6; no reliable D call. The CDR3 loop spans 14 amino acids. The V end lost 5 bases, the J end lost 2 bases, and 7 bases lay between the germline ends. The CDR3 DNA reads TGTGCCAGCAGTCGAACTCCTGGGGCCAACGTCCTGACTTTC. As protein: CASSRTPGANVLTF.